This TCR beta chain was found in a study of identical twins. One entry per CDR3 protein results from TCRdb running MiXCR on the 5' RACE reads. This sample carries 1.5 million to 2 million distinct CDR3 sequences, about 32% of them seen once, and the ten largest clones take 0.25% to 0.3%. CDR1 is SNHLY, CDR2 FYNNEI, per germline. V gave up 10 bases and J gave up 5 bases; unmatched junction bases: 3. The CDR3 is 11 amino acids. The receptor was isolated from a newborn girl in good health. The specimen sequenced was cord blood. The rearrangement joins TRBV2 to TRBJ2-3; TRBD1 agrees at 7 bases. This CDR3 reads CATYRGDTQYF. CDR3 sequence (DNA): TGTGCCACCTACAGGGGAGATACGCAGTATTTT.